This record concerns one T cell receptor beta chain sequence. No antigen is known for it. This sample was included in a study of T-cell memory formation after mild COVID-19. Study-level results: Clones contracting day 15 to 85 were balanced CD4/CD8; later expanders leaned CD4+. Contracting CD4+ clones were located mainly in CM and EM, and CD8+ clones in EMRA. Pre-infection memory harbored some responding clones, suggesting cross-reactive memory joined.

The length of the CDR3 is 12 residues. The V gene's germline CDR1 is SQVTM and CDR2 ANQGSEA. Trimming took off 5 bases at V and 4 bases at J, with 9 bases between the two ends. TCRdb re-derived calls from the 5' RACE reads in MiXCR, one entry per CDR3 protein. Of approximately 82,000 distinct CDR3 sequences in the sample, 10% to 15% were seen once. This chain links TRBV29-1 with TRBJ1-3; the D gene is possibly TRBD1 (5 bases). The sequence was obtained from a young man who had mild COVID-19 (a few samples of this study predate the infection). Cell type and time point are not known. Sample: PBMCs or a T cell subset sorted from them (not recorded which). The CDR3 reads CSVPGLGNTIYF. The DNA for the CDR3 is TGCAGCGTTCCGGGGCTCGGAAACACCATATATTTT.